A single sample is the source of the 20 T cell receptor beta chains below, sequenced in a study of blood T cell repertoires in COVID-19 (dated by TCRdb to the early 2020s). The library came from the immunoSEQ multiplex PCR assay. Drawn from immuneACCESS, this table holds only the in-frame rearrangements with V and J called that TCRdb kept. Clones are partly lost; checked studies trace under half to an unresolved V gene and leave the rest unexplained. Recorded for this sample are approximately 80,000 clones; 81% of them occurred a single time. The ten largest clones take up 44% of the sample. Sequencing was done on a sample of peripheral blood. All receptors come from an elderly man with acute or convalescent COVID-19.

The chain has TRBV5-1 and TRBJ1-4; D perhaps matches TRBD1 (5 bases). Germline CDR1 and CDR2: SGHRS and YFSETQ. This CDR3 has 13 amino acids. Trimming removed 3 bases at V and 4 bases at J, with 7 bases between. CDR3 bases: TGCGCCAGCAGCTACGACAGTAATGAAAAACTGTTTTTT. This codes for CASSYDSNEKLFF. Full variable domain (outside the CDR3, taken from reference TRBV5-1 and TRBJ1-4): KAGVTQTPRYLIKTRGQQVTLSCSPISGHRSVSWYQQTPGQGLQFLFEYFSETQRNKGNFPGRFSGRQFSNSRSEMNVSTLELGDSALYLCASSYDSNEKLFFGSGTQLSVL.

The rearrangement uses TRBV10-1 and TRBJ2-2; D uncertain. The CDR3 runs to 14 residues. CDR1 WNHNN and CDR2 SYGVQD come from the germline V gene (reference sequence). The V end was cut by 4 bases, the J end by 6 bases, with 12 bases between. The CDR3 nucleotides are TGCGCCAGCAGTGTCCTCAGTGCACCCGGGGAGCTGTTTTTT. It codes for CASSVLSAPGELFF.

This rearrangement joins TRBV10-1 to TRBJ2-4; TRBD2 aligns across 7 bases. Germline assignment: CDR1 WNHNN and CDR2 SYGVQD (reference sequence). The CDR3 has 13 amino acids. V shed 8 bases, J shed 9 bases, and the junction held 10 bases outside the gene matches. In DNA, the CDR3 is TGCGCCAGCGCCGGGACCTCGGGGGGCATTCAGTACTTC. Encoded protein: CASAGTSGGIQYF.

The chain couples TRBV11-1 to TRBJ2-5, with TRBD1 identical over 7 bases. The CDR3 spans 14 residues. Germline CDR1 is SGHAT and CDR2 is FQDESV (reference sequence). V was clipped by 3 bases and J by 2 bases; unmatched bases: 3. The CDR3 loop reads CASSFSTGQETQYF. CDR3 sequence (DNA): TGTGCCAGCAGCTTTTCGACAGGGCAAGAGACCCAGTACTTC. Full variable domain (remainder filled in from reference TRBV11-1 and TRBJ2-5): EAEVAQSPRYKITEKSQAVAFWCDPISGHATLYWYRQILGQGPELLVQFQDESVVDDSQLPKDRFSAERLKGVDSTLKIQPAELGDSAMYLCASSFSTGQETQYFGPGTRLLVL.

The chain combines TRBV28 with TRBJ1-1, with a weak D call TRBD1 (5 bases). Germline CDR1 MDHEN, CDR2 SYDVKM. The CDR3 spans 14 residues. The ends were cut back, 9 bases at V and 0 bases at J, with 14 bases in the middle. The CDR3 DNA sequence: TGTGCCAGTACCTCGCCAGGGTTGAACACTGAAGCTTTCTTT. This sequence encodes CASTSPGLNTEAFF.

The chain has TRBV19 and TRBJ2-5; D unclear. The CDR3 is made up of 16 amino acids. The V gene lost 0 bases and the J gene lost 0 bases, with 11 bases spanning the gap. CDR1 LNHDA and CDR2 SQIVND come from the germline V gene (reference sequence). The CDR3 sequence: CASSIDQTSHQETQYF. CDR3 bases: TGTGCCAGTAGTATAGACCAGACAAGCCACCAAGAGACCCAGTACTTC.

The J gene is TRBJ2-7, the V gene TRBV6-2 or TRBV6-3; D perhaps matches TRBD1 (5 bases). V dropped 2 bases and J dropped 1 base, with 6 bases sitting between them. Germline V CDR1 and CDR2: MNHEY, SVGEGT. The CDR3 extends over 13 amino acids. CDR3 loop: CASSYDRSYEQYF. CDR3 in DNA: TGTGCCAGCAGTTACGACAGATCCTACGAGCAGTACTTC.

The chain is built from TRBV30 and TRBJ2-7, with 9 bases lining up with TRBD2. J was trimmed by 0 bases and V by 1 base; bases with no gene match: 7. The CDR3 has 16 amino acids. Germline V CDR1 and CDR2: GTSNPN, SVGIG (reference sequence). The CDR3 region has the DNA TGTGCCTGGAGTGGGGCTAGCGGGATGAGCTCCTACGAGCAGTACTTC. Its translation is CAWSGASGMSSYEQYF.

The CDR3 DNA reads as TGTGCCAGCAGCGCCCCCGGTACGCAGTATTTT. Protein product: CASSAPGTQYF. V gene TRBV9 combines with J gene TRBJ2-3; D uncertain. CDR1 SGDLS and CDR2 YYNGEE come from the germline V gene. Trimming removed 3 bases at V and 8 bases at J, with 7 bases between. CDR3 length: 11 residues. Complete variable domain (other parts from reference TRBV9 and TRBJ2-3): DSGVTQTPKHLITATGQRVTLRCSPRSGDLSVYWYQQSLDQGLQFLIQYYNGEERAKGNILERFSAQQFPDLHSELNLSSLELGDSALYFCASSAPGTQYFGPGTRLTVL.

This chain connects TRBV2 to TRBJ2-2; no firm D call. V gave up 4 bases and J gave up 5 bases, with 8 bases separating them. The CDR3 loop spans 13 amino acids. Germline V gene data show CDR1 as SNHLY and CDR2 as FYNNEI. Written as DNA, the CDR3 is TGTGCCAGCAGTGGAACTCAAACCGGGGAGCTGTTTTTT. Translating gives CASSGTQTGELFF.

This chain uses TRBV4-1 with TRBJ2-1; D not certain. Between the trimmed V and J ends, which lost 1 base and 4 bases, there was a span of 11 bases. Germline V gene lookup returns CDR1 MGHRA and CDR2 YSYEKL. This CDR3 spans 15 amino acids. The CDR3 protein is CASSQGPLEYNEQFF. Here the CDR3 DNA reads TGCGCCAGCAGCCAAGGCCCTTTAGAGTACAATGAGCAGTTCTTC.

This clone was recorded many times. The chain carries TRBV18 and TRBJ1-2, with 8 bases aligning to TRBD1. Germline V gene sequence: CDR1 KGHSH, CDR2 LQKENI. V trimming: 1 base; J trimming: 2 bases; junction bases outside the gene matches: 6. This CDR3 has 16 residues. CDR3 region: CASSPRTGKMNYGYTF. The CDR3, as DNA: TGTGCCAGCTCACCACGGACAGGGAAGATGAACTATGGCTACACCTTC.

V and J are TRBV28 and TRBJ1-5; D is perhaps TRBD1 (6 bases). V lost 3 bases to trimming and J lost 2 bases, with 14 bases between them. The CDR3 is made up of 16 amino acids. Germline V lookup: CDR1 MDHEN, CDR2 SYDVKM. The CDR3 DNA is TGTGCCAGCAGTTTTTTACCACAGGGCGGCAATCAGCCCCAGCATTTT. This encodes CASSFLPQGGNQPQHF.

This chain joins TRBV27 and TRBJ1-2, with D possibly being TRBD1 (5 bases). Per germline, CDR1 MNHEY and CDR2 SMNVEV (reference sequence). Between the trimmed V and J ends, which lost 5 bases and 0 bases, there was a span of 16 bases. The CDR3 consists of 16 residues. The chain's CDR3 is CASSPRGGQANYGYTF. The CDR3 DNA is TGTGCCAGCAGTCCGCGGGGCGGGCAAGCTAACTATGGCTACACCTTC.

The genes are TRBV3-1 (or the pseudogene TRBV3-2) and TRBJ1-3; D unclear. V was pared by 5 bases and J by 4 bases, with 18 bases between. The length of the CDR3 is 16 residues. Looked up from germline, CDR1 is LGHDT and CDR2 is YNNKEL (reference sequence). The DNA of the CDR3 is TGTGCCAGCAGCTACATGTATACCCTAGCAGGAAACACCATATATTTT. Its translation: CASSYMYTLAGNTIYF.

This clone showed up just once. The chain combines TRBV18 with TRBJ2-3, with D perhaps TRBD1 (5 bases). The germline CDR1 and CDR2 sequences are KGHSH and LQKENI. This CDR3 comprises 15 residues. Trimming left V 4 bases short and J 0 bases short, with 11 bases between. The CDR3 sequence is CASSRQMSSTDTQYF. The CDR3 coding sequence is TGTGCCAGCTCACGACAGATGTCTAGCACAGATACGCAGTATTTT.

V and J are TRBV18 and TRBJ2-1; D uncertain. V lost 4 bases, J lost 10 bases, and 14 bases lay in between. The germline V gene encodes CDR1 KGHSH and CDR2 LQKENI. This CDR3 comprises 13 residues. The CDR3 sequence is CASSRVQEREQFF. The CDR3 nucleotides are TGTGCCAGCTCACGGGTTCAGGAACGGGAGCAGTTCTTC.

The chain links TRBV12-3 or TRBV12-4 to TRBJ2-7, with D perhaps TRBD1 (5 bases). The V and J ends lost 3 bases and 0 bases respectively, with 6 bases between them. The CDR3 totals 13 residues. The CDR3: CASSLTDSYEQYF. In DNA form, the CDR3 reads TGTGCCAGCAGTTTGACAGACTCCTACGAGCAGTACTTC.

V usage is TRBV6-1 and J usage is TRBJ2-7; the D gene is possibly TRBD2 (6 bases). The V gene lost 3 bases and the J gene lost 2 bases, with 14 bases spanning the gap. The CDR3 spans 15 residues. Looked up from germline, CDR1 is MNHNS and CDR2 is SASEGT. CDR3 DNA: TGTGCCAGCAGTGATCGCCAGGGAGGACCCTACGAGCAGTACTTC. Its translation: CASSDRQGGPYEQYF.

The chain couples TRBV5-6 to TRBJ2-6; TRBD1 aligns across 7 bases. The CDR3 contains 17 residues. V lost 4 bases to trimming and J lost 0 bases; unmatched junction nucleotides: 7. The germline V gene has CDR1 SGHDT and CDR2 YYEEEE. The CDR3 sequence: CASSQGQVSSGANVLTF. The CDR3 DNA sequence: TGTGCCAGCAGCCAAGGACAGGTAAGCTCTGGGGCCAACGTCCTGACTTTC.